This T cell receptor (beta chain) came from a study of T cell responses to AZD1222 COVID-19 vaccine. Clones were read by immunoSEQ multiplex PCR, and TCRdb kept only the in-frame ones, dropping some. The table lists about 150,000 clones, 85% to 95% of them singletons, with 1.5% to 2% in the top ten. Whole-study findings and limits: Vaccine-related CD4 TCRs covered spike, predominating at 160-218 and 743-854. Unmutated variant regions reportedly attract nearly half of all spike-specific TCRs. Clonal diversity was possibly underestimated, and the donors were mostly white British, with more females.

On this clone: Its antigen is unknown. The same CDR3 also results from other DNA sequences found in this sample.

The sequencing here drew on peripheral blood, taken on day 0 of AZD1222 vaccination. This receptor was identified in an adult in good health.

CDR3 bases: TGTGCCAGCAGCCAGGGCTCTGGAAACACCATATATTTT. Translating it yields CASSQGSGNTIYF. The V and J genes are TRBV3-1 (or the pseudogene TRBV3-2) and TRBJ1-3; D remains unclear. In germline, CDR1 is LGHDT, CDR2 YNNKEL (reference sequence). Deletions cut 3 bases from V and 0 bases from J, with 3 bases between. The CDR3 totals 13 residues.